The source of this T cell receptor beta chain is a study of metastatic and nonmetastatic thyroid tumors. Study at large: Repertoire comparisons spanned blood and tumor or nodule tissue from malignant and benign thyroid patients.

TCRdb re-clonotyped the PCR reads via MiXCR. The data hold roughly 25,000 clones, with roughly 13% observed a single time. Trimming removed 4 bases at V and 3 bases at J, with 16 bases between. The CDR3 is made up of 14 amino acids. Germline values: CDR1 DFQATT, CDR2 SNEGSKA (reference sequence). Worth noting for this clone: This clone may be a read error of a much larger clone one base away. Other DNA sequences in the same sample also yield this CDR3.

Each patient came to thyroid surgery without any prior treatment (of any kind). The receptor comes from a female donor with papillary thyroid cancer or a benign thyroid nodule (not recorded which). Some clones in this sample may be carry-over from other donors' samples. Sequenced material: blood. The chain employs TRBV20-1 and TRBJ2-7; D is perhaps TRBD2 (5 bases). The CDR3 here is CSATSGSEGYEQYF. The CDR3 DNA follows: TGCAGTGCTACGTCGGGGTCGGAAGGCTACGAGCAGTACTTC.